Below are 2 T cell receptor beta chains sequenced from a single sample in a study of blood T cell repertoires in COVID-19. The table came from immunoSEQ multiplex PCR; TCRdb's copy has only in-frame clones and leaves some out. The sample consists of around 260,000 clones, around 87% of them appearing once. Sequencing input: peripheral blood. The receptors here all came from an older woman with COVID-19, enrolled during active disease.

The V gene is TRBV19, the J gene TRBJ1-2; D remains ambiguous. The CDR3 loop spans 14 amino acids. V was cut by 5 bases and J by 3 bases, with 13 bases left in between. Germline V lookup: CDR1 LNHDA, CDR2 SQIVND (reference sequence). CDR3: CASSLRRGDYGYTF. In DNA form, the CDR3 reads TGTGCCAGTAGTCTCCGACGGGGTGACTATGGCTACACCTTC. The complete variable domain, with remaining parts taken from reference TRBV19 and TRBJ1-2, reads DGGITQSPKYLFRKEGQNVTLSCEQNLNHDAMYWYRQDPGQGLRLIYYSQIVNDFQKGDIAEGYSVSREKKESFPLTVTSAQKNPTAFYLCASSLRRGDYGYTFGSGTRLTVV.

This chain connects TRBV12-5 to TRBJ2-3; D possibly corresponds to TRBD2 (6 bases). Trimming left V 7 bases short and J 0 bases short, with 8 bases between. Looked up from germline, CDR1 is LGHNT and CDR2 is FRNRAP. The CDR3 is made up of 13 amino acids. The DNA for the CDR3 is TGTGCTAGTGTTGGGACTAGCACAGATACGCAGTATTTT. Protein: CASVGTSTDTQYF.